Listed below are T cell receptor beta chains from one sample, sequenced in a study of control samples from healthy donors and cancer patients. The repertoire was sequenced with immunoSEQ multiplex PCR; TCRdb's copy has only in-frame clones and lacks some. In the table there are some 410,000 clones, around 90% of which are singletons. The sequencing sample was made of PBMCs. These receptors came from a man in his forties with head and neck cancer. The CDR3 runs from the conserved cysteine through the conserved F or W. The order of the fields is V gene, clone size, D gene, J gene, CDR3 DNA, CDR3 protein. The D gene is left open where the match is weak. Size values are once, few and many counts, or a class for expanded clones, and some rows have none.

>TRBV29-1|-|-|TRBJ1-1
TGCAGCCTGCAGGACCCGGGGCCCTACATGAACACTGAAGCTTTCTTT
CSLQDPGPYMNTEAFF
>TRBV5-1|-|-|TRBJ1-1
TGCGCCAGCAGATCAGGGACTGAAGCTTTCTTT
CASRSGTEAFF
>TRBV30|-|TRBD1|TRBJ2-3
TGTGCCTGGAGTGTAATGGGGCAGGGGGCAGATACGCAGTATTTT
CAWSVMGQGADTQYF
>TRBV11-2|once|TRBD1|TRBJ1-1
TGTGCCAGCAGCTTAGACGGAGGGGGCAAGAACACTGAAGCTTTCTTT
CASSLDGGGKNTEAFF
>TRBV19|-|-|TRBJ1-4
TGTGCCAGTAGTGTACGAAATAATGAAAAACTGTTTTTT
CASSVRNNEKLFF
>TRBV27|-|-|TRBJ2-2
TGTGCCAGCAGTTTATCGGGGACCGGGGAGCTGTTTTTT
CASSLSGTGELFF
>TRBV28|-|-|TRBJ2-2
TGTGCCAGCAGACTGGGGGTGGCATTAAACACCGGGGAGCTGTTTTTT
CASRLGVALNTGELFF
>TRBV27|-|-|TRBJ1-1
TGTGCCAGCAGTATGTCAGGGTGGATAAGGGACACTGAAGCTTTCTTT
CASSMSGWIRDTEAFF
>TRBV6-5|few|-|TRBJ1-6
TGTGCCAGCAGTCGGGCGAGCTCCTATAATTCACCCCTCCACTTT
CASSRASSYNSPLHF
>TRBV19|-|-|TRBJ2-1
TGTGCCAGTAGTATAACGTCAGATAACAATGAGCAGTTCTTC
CASSITSDNNEQFF
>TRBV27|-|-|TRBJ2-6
TGTGCCAGCAGAACCTCTGGGGCCAACGTCCTGACTTTC
CASRTSGANVLTF
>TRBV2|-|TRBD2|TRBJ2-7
TGTGCCACTAACCTTCTAGGGACTAGCGGGGATCGGGGCTCCTACGAGCAGTACTTC
CATNLLGTSGDRGSYEQYF
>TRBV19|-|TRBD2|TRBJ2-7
TGTGCCAGTAGTCCCCGGGGGGGGCTACAGATTTGGGGAAACGAGCAGTACTTC
CASSPRGGLQIWGNEQYF
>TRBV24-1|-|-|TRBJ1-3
TGTGCCACCAGTGATCCCGGGACCTCTGGAAACACCATATATTTT
CATSDPGTSGNTIYF
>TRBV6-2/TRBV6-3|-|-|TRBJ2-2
TGTGCCAGCATCCCCCAGGGGTGGTACACCGGGGAGCTGTTTTTT
CASIPQGWYTGELFF
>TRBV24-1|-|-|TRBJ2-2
TGTGCCACCAGTGGGGGGTATAACACCGGGGAGCTGTTTTTT
CATSGGYNTGELFF
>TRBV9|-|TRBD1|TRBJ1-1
TGTGCCAGCAGCTCCTCGACAGGGCGGTCTGAAGCTTTCTTT
CASSSSTGRSEAFF
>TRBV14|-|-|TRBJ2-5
TGTGCCAGCAGCCGGACGAGTGTACCAGAGACCCAGTACTTC
CASSRTSVPETQYF
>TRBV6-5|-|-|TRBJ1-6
TGTGCCAGCAGATGGACGGGTTTGAATTCACCCCTCCACTTT
CASRWTGLNSPLHF
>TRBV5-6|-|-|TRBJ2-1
TGTGCCAGCAGCGTGGCGGATCGCCTGATGAGGTTAGGGAATGAGCAGTTCTTC
CASSVADRLMRLGNEQFF
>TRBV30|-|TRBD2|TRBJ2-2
TGTGCCTGGAGTGGAACTAGCGGGAGGAACACCGGGGAGCTGTTTTTT
CAWSGTSGRNTGELFF
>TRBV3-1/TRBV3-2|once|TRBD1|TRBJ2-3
TGTGCCAGCAGCCAATGGGACAGCTACTCTAGCACAGATACGCAGTATTTT
CASSQWDSYSSTDTQYF
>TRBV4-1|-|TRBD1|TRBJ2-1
TGCGCCAGCAGCCAAGGGGACAGGGTAGTATCCAATGAGCAGTTCTTC
CASSQGDRVVSNEQFF
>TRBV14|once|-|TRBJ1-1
TGTGCCAGCAGCCAAGATTCGGACCGGGAAGCTTTCTTT
CASSQDSDREAFF
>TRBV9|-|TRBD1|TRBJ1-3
TGTGCCAGCAGCGAGGAGGGGGCTGTGCGGGACACCATATATTTT
CASSEEGAVRDTIYF
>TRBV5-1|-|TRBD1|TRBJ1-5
TGCGCCAGCAGAACCGGGACAGGGAACCAGCCCCAGCATTTT
CASRTGTGNQPQHF
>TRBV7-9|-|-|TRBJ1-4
TGTGCCAGCAGCTTAAGCTCCCTGGTGGAAAAACTGTTTTTT
CASSLSSLVEKLFF
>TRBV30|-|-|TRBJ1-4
TGTGCCTGGAGTGAGGGGCGAGTTGAAAAACTGTTTTTT
CAWSEGRVEKLFF
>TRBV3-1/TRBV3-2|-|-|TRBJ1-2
TGTGCCAGCAGCATCGGAAACAGGGTGGGTGGCTACACCTTC
CASSIGNRVGGYTF
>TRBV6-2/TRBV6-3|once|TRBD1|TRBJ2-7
TGTGCCAGCAGTTATTGGACAGGGTACTACGAGCAGTACTTC
CASSYWTGYYEQYF
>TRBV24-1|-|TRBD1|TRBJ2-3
TGTGCCACCAGGGTCGGACAGGGAGTCGCAGATACGCAGTATTTT
CATRVGQGVADTQYF
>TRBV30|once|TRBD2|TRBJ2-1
TGTGCCTGTCAGACTAGCGGGGGCTTAATGTACAATGAGCAGTTCTTC
CACQTSGGLMYNEQFF
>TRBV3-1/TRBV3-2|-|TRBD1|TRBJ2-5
TGTGCCAGCAGCCCCGGGACAGGGGGCTTAGAGACCCAGTACTTC
CASSPGTGGLETQYF
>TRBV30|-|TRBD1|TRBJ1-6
TGTGCCTGTAACCCACAGGGGGTCAATTCACCCCTCCACTTT
CACNPQGVNSPLHF
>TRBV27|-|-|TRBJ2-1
TGTGCCAGCAGTTTATTATGGATCCCCCCCTACAATGAGCAGTTCTTC
CASSLLWIPPYNEQFF
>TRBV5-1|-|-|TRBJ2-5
TGCGCCAGCAGCGCAGCGGGCTCCGAGGGGTGGTCCCAGTACTTC
CASSAAGSEGWSQYF
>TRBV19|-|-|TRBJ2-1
TGTGCCAGTAGTATAGGGGGCTCCTACAATGAGCAGTTCTTC
CASSIGGSYNEQFF
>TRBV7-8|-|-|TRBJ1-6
TGTGCCAGCAGCTTCCGGGATCCCTACTCCTATAATTCACCCCTCCACTTT
CASSFRDPYSYNSPLHF
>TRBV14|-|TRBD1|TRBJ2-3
TGTGCCAGCAGCCACCTCCGGGACAGGCGCGCAGATACGCAGTATTTT
CASSHLRDRRADTQYF
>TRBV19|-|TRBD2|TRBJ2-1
TGTGCCAGTAGTATAAGACTAGCGGGGGTTTACAATGAGCAGTTCTTC
CASSIRLAGVYNEQFF
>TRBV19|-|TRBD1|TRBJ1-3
TGTGCCAGTAGCAATGGACAGGGCCCATCTGGAAACACCATATATTTT
CASSNGQGPSGNTIYF
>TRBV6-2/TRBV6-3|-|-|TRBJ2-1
TGTGCCAGCAGTCAGCAGACCGTCGACATCTACAATGAGCAGTTCTTC
CASSQQTVDIYNEQFF
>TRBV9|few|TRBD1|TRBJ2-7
TGTGCCAGCAGCGTAGACGACAGGGGGCTCCACGAGCAGTACTTC
CASSVDDRGLHEQYF
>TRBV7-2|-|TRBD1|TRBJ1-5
TGTGCCAGCAGCACAGGGACAGGTGGTAGTCAGCCCCAGCATTTT
CASSTGTGGSQPQHF
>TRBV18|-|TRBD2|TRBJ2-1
TGTGCCAGCTCACCATTGGGCGGGAGGGCCGATGAGCAGTTCTTC
CASSPLGGRADEQFF
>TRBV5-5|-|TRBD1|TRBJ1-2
TGTGCCAGCAGCTTTCAACTCCCCGGGACAGGGGACGGCTACACCTTC
CASSFQLPGTGDGYTF
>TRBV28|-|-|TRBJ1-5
TGTGCCAGCAGTTTAGACTCCTCAAGCAATCAGCCCCAGCATTTT
CASSLDSSSNQPQHF
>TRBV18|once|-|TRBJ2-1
TGTGCCAGCTCACCAAATCCAGACAATGAGCAGTTCTTC
CASSPNPDNEQFF
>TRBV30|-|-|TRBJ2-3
TGTGCCTGGGGTGGGGGGAGGCTCACAGATACGCAGTATTTT
CAWGGGRLTDTQYF
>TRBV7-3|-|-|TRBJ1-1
TGTGCCAGCAGCTCCCCGGATGGGGGAACTGAAGCTTTCTTT
CASSSPDGGTEAFF
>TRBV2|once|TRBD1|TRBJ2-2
TGTGCCAGCAGCCCGGGACAGGGTACCGGGGAGCTGTTTTTT
CASSPGQGTGELFF